The 14 T cell receptor beta chains in this list originate from one sample, sequenced in a study of cytomegalovirus exposure and HLA in healthy donors. The PCR contained 60 Vbeta and 13 Jbeta primers. The protocol was immunoSEQ multiplex PCR, while the TCRdb copy is restricted to in-frame clones and leaves out a portion. The profile shows about 140,000 clones, about 80% of them singletons. Sample: PBMCs. The receptors shown here come from a male donor in good health and CMV-seropositive.

This chain joins TRBV11-2 and TRBJ2-5; D might be TRBD1 (6 bases). Matching the DNA end better, TRBJ2-7 makes the J call doubtful. CDR3 length: 14 residues. The germline V gene has CDR1 SGHAT and CDR2 FQNNGV. The CDR3 nucleotides are TGTGCCAGCAGCGTCACAGGGTTGGTGAACGAGCAGTACTTC. Translating it yields CASSVTGLVNEQYF.

J is TRBJ2-5 and V is TRBV5-1; tentative D call: TRBD2 (5 bases). The DNA end is more similar to TRBJ2-7, so the J call may be wrong. The CDR3 has 19 amino acids. Germline values: CDR1 SGHRS, CDR2 YFSETQ. As DNA, the CDR3 is TGCGCCAGCAGTAGGACTCCACCGATCGACTGGATAAAGCTTTACGAGCAGTACTTC. It yields the protein CASSRTPPIDWIKLYEQYF.

A single count supports this clone. The chain joins TRBV9 to TRBJ2-3, with TRBD1 as a possible D gene (5 bases). V was pared by 3 bases and J by 6 bases, with 20 bases between. CDR3 length: 16 residues. Germline V gene sequence: CDR1 SGDLS, CDR2 YYNGEE. The CDR3 region is CASSARSLAGSDTQYF. CDR3 nucleotides: TGTGCCAGCAGCGCCCGATCCTTGGCAGGGTCGGATACGCAGTATTTT.

This chain uses TRBV2 with TRBJ2-2, with 7 nucleotides matching TRBD1. With 6 bases clipped from V and 7 bases from J, the junction kept 11 bases outside the gene matches. This CDR3 spans 15 amino acids. CDR1 and CDR2 from the germline V gene are SNHLY and FYNNEI. The CDR3 loop reads CASSPRGSLLGELFF. The CDR3 DNA sequence: TGTGCCAGCAGCCCCAGGGGGAGCTTGCTCGGGGAGCTGTTTTTT.

The chain combines TRBV5-5 with TRBJ1-1; D gene ambiguous. Germline-derived CDR1 and CDR2 are SGHKS and YYEKEE (reference sequence). This CDR3 is 13 amino acids long. Trimming took 4 bases from V and 3 from J, leaving 10 bases between them. The CDR3 protein is CASSLAGYTEAFF. The CDR3 nucleotides are TGTGCCAGCAGCCTAGCGGGTTACACTGAAGCTTTCTTT.

The table lists this clone with a few counts. The gene calls are TRBV5-4 and TRBJ2-5; 10 bases map to TRBD2. In germline, CDR1 is SGHNT, CDR2 YYREEE (reference sequence). CDR3 length: 18 amino acids. Trimming took 6 bases from V and 1 from J; bases not matched to a gene: 15. The CDR3 nucleotides are TGTGCCAGCACCCTTAGCCTAGCGGGAGTGGTGGGCCAAGAGACCCAGTACTTC. This codes for CASTLSLAGVVGQETQYF.

This clone was counted a few times. This chain uses TRBV9 with TRBJ2-1; D is perhaps TRBD2 (7 bases). CDR1 is SGDLS, CDR2 YYNGEE, per germline. The V end lost 4 bases, the J end lost 8 bases, and 13 bases lay between the germline ends. This CDR3 comprises 13 residues. CDR3 DNA: TGTGCCAGCAGCCCTTGGGGGGGCCATGAGCAGTTCTTC. Translated, it gives CASSPWGGHEQFF.

The gene calls are TRBV5-1 and TRBJ2-5, with D perhaps matching TRBD2 (5 bases). Between the trimmed V and J ends, which lost 5 bases and 2 bases, there was a span of 13 bases. Germline V lookup: CDR1 SGHRS, CDR2 YFSETQ. This CDR3 is 14 amino acids long. CDR3 sequence (DNA): TGCGCCAGCAGACCAACTAGATATCAAGAGACCCAGTACTTC. It codes for CASRPTRYQETQYF.

The chain has TRBV28 and TRBJ2-1; TRBD2 might be the D (6 bases). Germline lookup yields CDR1 MDHEN and CDR2 SYDVKM. The CDR3 runs to 13 residues. V was trimmed by 4 bases and J by 5 bases, leaving 9 bases between them. In DNA, the CDR3 is TGTGCCAGCAGTTGGGGACTCAACAATGAGCAGTTCTTC. This gives the protein CASSWGLNNEQFF. The full variable domain, with the rest looked up from reference TRBV28 and TRBJ2-1, is DVKVTQSSRYLVKRTGEKVFLECVQDMDHENMFWYRQDPGLGLRLIYFSYDVKMKEKGDIPEGYSVSREKKERFSLILESASTNQTSMYLCASSWGLNNEQFFGPGTRLTVL.

The genes are TRBV12-5 and TRBJ2-1, with TRBD2 matching 11 bases. Germline values: CDR1 LGHNT, CDR2 FRNRAP. CDR3 size: 17 residues. The ends lost 0 bases at V and 4 bases at J; junction bases unmatched: 5. The CDR3 DNA reads TGTGCTAGTGGTTTGGTACTAGCGGGGGTACCATACAATGAGCAGTTCTTC. Its protein is CASGLVLAGVPYNEQFF.

DNA for the CDR3: TGTGCCAGCAGCTCGGTAGTGAACACTGAAGCTTTCTTT. It codes for CASSSVVNTEAFF. The chain recombines TRBV7-2 with TRBJ1-1; D uncertain. Deletions cut 4 bases from V and 0 bases from J, with 6 bases between. The CDR3 loop spans 13 amino acids. Germline V gives CDR1 SGHTA, CDR2 FQGNSA.

The chain has TRBV27 and TRBJ1-2; D is possibly TRBD1 (5 bases). The CDR3 contains 15 residues. The germline gives CDR1 MNHEY, CDR2 SMNVEV (reference sequence). Trimming stripped 3 bases from V and 4 bases from J, with 15 bases between. The DNA for the CDR3 is TGTGCCAGCAGTTTCTCCAGGGCCGGGAGCTATGGCTACACCTTC. As protein: CASSFSRAGSYGYTF.

The chain is built from TRBV2 and TRBJ1-1; 10 nucleotides match TRBD1. Germline V gene sequence: CDR1 SNHLY, CDR2 FYNNEI. The CDR3 covers 15 residues. With V trimmed by 1 base and J by 7 bases, 6 bases remained unmatched. The CDR3 DNA is TGTGCCAGCAGTGAAGAAGGACAGGGGGAAGATGAAGCTTTCTTT. Its translation is CASSEEGQGEDEAFF.

The V and J genes are TRBV7-6 and TRBJ2-1; no clear D gene. Between the trimmed V and J ends, which lost 5 bases and 2 bases, there was a span of 22 bases. The germline V gene encodes CDR1 SGHVS and CDR2 FNYEAQ. The CDR3 sequence is 18 residues long. The CDR3 here is CASSPNAQRQSPYNEQFF. CDR3 sequence (DNA): TGTGCCAGCAGCCCCAATGCTCAGCGCCAGAGTCCCTACAATGAGCAGTTCTTC.